This T cell receptor beta chain was identified in a study of T-cell memory formation after mild COVID-19. Study details: TCR clustering was largely donor specific.

This clonotype was seen more than once but under ten times. TCR alpha and TCR beta cDNA libraries with sample barcodes and UMIs came from 5'RACE using constant-segment primers. TCRdb re-called the 5' RACE reads through MiXCR, storing one row per CDR3 protein. The table lists 80,000 to 95,000 distinct CDR3 sequences, around a quarter of them singletons, with roughly two fifths in the top ten. This sequence was found in a man between 18 and 35 years old who had mild COVID-19 (a few samples of this study predate the infection). Cell type and time point are not known. Material: PBMCs or a T cell subset sorted from them (not recorded which).

CDR3 DNA: TGTGCCAGCATCGGACTAGCGGGGGGCATCAATGAGCAGTTCTTC. It encodes CASIGLAGGINEQFF. The chain couples TRBV4-2 to TRBJ2-1; 14 nucleotides match TRBD2. Trimming took 7 bases from V and 6 from J; bases not matched to a gene: 5. Germline-derived CDR1 and CDR2 are LGHNA and YNFKEQ. The CDR3 is made up of 15 amino acids.